These 4 T cell receptor beta chains share one sample of origin, sequenced in a study of CD8+CD57+ T cells in acquired aplastic anemia. It was genomic DNA that served as the template for profiling TCR beta VDJ and CDR3. TCRdb reprocessed the reads with MiXCR, giving one entry per CDR3 protein. The data show hundreds of thousands of distinct CDR3 sequences, about 80% seen once. Patients chosen for sequencing had CD8+CD57+ cells that had expanded, as shown by flow cytometry. Source material: sorted CD4+, CD8+, or CD8+CD57+ T cells (not recorded which) from PBMCs. These receptor sequences come from a human donor with aplastic anemia.

Remarks on this clonotype: This may arise from a read error, as a much more abundant clone is one base away. The chain links TRBV11-3 to TRBJ2-7; D remains unclear. The CDR3 length is 12 residues. CDR1 is SGHNT, CDR2 YENEEA, per germline. The CDR3 nucleotides are TGTGCCAGCAGCATAGATCTGACAGAGCAGTACGTC. This gives the protein CASSIDLTEQYV.

The rearrangement links TRBV15 to TRBJ2-1; 10 bases fit TRBD2. Trimming removed 3 bases from V and 12 bases from J; junction bases left unmatched: 14. Germline V gene sequence: CDR1 LNHNV, CDR2 YYDKDF (reference sequence). The CDR3 consists of 16 residues. As DNA, the CDR3 is TGTGCCACCAGCAGCTTAGAAGCTAGCGGGGGAAGAGGGCAGTTCTTC. This sequence encodes CATSSLEASGGRGQFF.

Points on this clonotype: A read error is likely, as this CDR3 ends without the conserved phenylalanine or tryptophan. No DNA is shown, since the ends of the CDR3 on it are uncertain; the CDR3 is the one TCRdb lists. The chain carries TRBV2 and TRBJ1-1. CDR1 SNHLY and CDR2 FYNNEI come from the germline V gene. The CDR3 is 16 residues long, counting both termini. The CDR3 sequence is CASGGSYSNQPTHFGD.

Worth noting for this clonotype: The DNA is left out, because the CDR3 cannot be placed on it with certainty; the CDR3 is given as TCRdb lists it. The CDR3 region is CASSQEVAAGSLSF. V gene TRBV4-2 combines with J gene TRBJ2-1; the table's D call, TRBD2, was not checked against the DNA. Germline CDR1 is LGHNA and CDR2 is YNFKEQ. The CDR3 length equals 14 residues, ends included.